The 20 T cell receptor beta chains given below trace back to one sample, sequenced in a study of blood T cell repertoires in COVID-19. Profiling relied on immunoSEQ multiplex PCR, and the TCRdb table lists in-frame clones only, not all of them. The table has roughly 570,000 clones, around 90% seen once; the top ten hold about 8%. What was sequenced was peripheral blood. The receptors derive from a woman aged 45 to 65 with COVID-19, enrolled during active disease.

This rearrangement joins TRBV28 to TRBJ1-2, with D tentatively TRBD1 (5 bases). The CDR3 runs 16 residues. Germline V gene sequence: CDR1 MDHEN, CDR2 SYDVKM. Deletions cut 3 bases from V and 3 bases from J, with 17 bases between. As DNA, the CDR3 is TGTGCCAGCAGTTTGACAGTCTTCTCGGCGCACTATGGCTACACCTTC. Translation: CASSLTVFSAHYGYTF.

The chain uses TRBV5-1 and TRBJ1-1; D possibly corresponds to TRBD1 (5 bases). V lost 0 bases to trimming and J lost 4 bases, with 10 bases between them. The CDR3 loop spans 14 amino acids. Looked up from germline, CDR1 is SGHRS and CDR2 is YFSETQ. This chain's CDR3 is CASSLEGIGTEAFF. In DNA form, the CDR3 reads TGCGCCAGCAGCTTGGAGGGGATAGGCACTGAAGCTTTCTTT.

V gene TRBV3-1 (or the pseudogene TRBV3-2) combines with J gene TRBJ2-7; D uncertain. Trimming removed 6 bases at V and 6 bases at J, with 6 bases between. The length of the CDR3 is 10 residues. Germline CDR1 is LGHDT and CDR2 is YNNKEL (reference sequence). The CDR3 spells CASSPVEQYF. CDR3 nucleotides: TGTGCCAGCAGTCCTGTCGAGCAGTACTTC.

The chain has TRBV19 and TRBJ2-4; D might be TRBD2 (5 bases). Trimming took 1 base from V and 9 from J, leaving 13 bases between them. This CDR3 contains 14 residues. Looked up from germline, CDR1 is LNHDA and CDR2 is SQIVND (reference sequence). CDR3 in amino acids: CASSIGTARGIQYF. DNA of the CDR3: TGTGCCAGTAGTATAGGGACCGCCCGGGGCATTCAGTACTTC.

In its sample, this clone was seen many times. The V call is TRBV5-4, the J call TRBJ2-7; D may be TRBD1 (6 bases). This CDR3 spans 15 amino acids. Trimming pared 1 base from V and 6 bases from J, leaving 17 bases between. Looked up from germline, CDR1 is SGHNT and CDR2 is YYREEE (reference sequence). This CDR3 is CASSLIQGKAGEQYF. CDR3 coding DNA: TGTGCCAGCAGCTTGATACAGGGTAAGGCAGGCGAGCAGTACTTC.

The J gene is TRBJ2-5, the V gene TRBV29-1, with D uncertain. The V end lost 5 bases, the J end lost 3 bases, and 4 bases lay between the germline ends. The CDR3 loop spans 10 amino acids. Germline CDR1 and CDR2: SQVTM and ANQGSEA. The chain's CDR3 is CSVLKETQYF. The DNA for the CDR3 is TGCAGCGTTCTAAAAGAGACCCAGTACTTC.

This clone was counted a few times. DNA of the CDR3: TGTGCCAGCAGCCTAAGGACAGGGAGCTCTGGGGCCAACGTCCTGACTTTC. Its translation is CASSLRTGSSGANVLTF. V is TRBV9 and J is TRBJ2-6; 8 bases are shared with TRBD1. The germline V gene has CDR1 SGDLS and CDR2 YYNGEE. Trimming at V came to 4 bases and at J to 0 bases, leaving 6 bases not matched to a gene. The CDR3 spans 17 residues.

The V and J genes are TRBV5-6 and TRBJ1-6; D possibly corresponds to TRBD1 (6 bases). Trimming pared 4 bases from V and 9 bases from J, leaving 20 bases between. CDR1 and CDR2 (germline): SGHDT, YYEEEE. The CDR3 has 16 residues. The CDR3 region is CASSPHGGQWVSPLHF. The CDR3 nucleotides are TGTGCCAGCAGCCCCCACGGGGGGCAGTGGGTTTCACCCCTCCACTTT.

The V gene is TRBV25-1, the J gene TRBJ1-2, with D possibly TRBD1 on 6 matching bases. The germline V gene encodes CDR1 MGHDK and CDR2 SYGVNS. This CDR3 comprises 13 residues. V was trimmed by 3 bases and J by 7 bases, leaving 12 bases between them. This CDR3 is CASSEAGGRGYTF. The CDR3 bases are TGTGCCAGCAGTGAGGCGGGGGGCCGTGGCTACACCTTC.

The V gene is TRBV3-1 (or the pseudogene TRBV3-2), the J gene TRBJ2-1, with 11 bases that match TRBD2. This CDR3 comprises 15 residues. Germline CDR1 is LGHDT and CDR2 is YNNKEL (reference sequence). V shed 6 bases and J 4 bases; nucleotides not matched to a gene: 5. CDR3 bases: TGTGCCAGCAGACCGGGACTAGCGGCGTACAATGAGCAGTTCTTC. Amino acids: CASRPGLAAYNEQFF.

The genes are TRBV7-2 and TRBJ1-6, with D hard to call. The CDR3 totals 14 residues. Trimming pared 1 base from V and 8 bases from J, leaving 9 bases between. Germline V CDR1 and CDR2: SGHTA, FQGNSA. The CDR3 nucleotides read TGTGCCAGCAGCTTAGGGTCGGACTATTCACCCCTCCACTTT. Protein: CASSLGSDYSPLHF.

The chain couples TRBV6-5 to TRBJ2-7; D gene uncertain. V was shortened by 6 bases and J by 0 bases, with 15 bases between the two germline ends. The CDR3 is made up of 15 amino acids. Germline-derived CDR1 and CDR2 are MNHEY and SVGAGI. The CDR3 loop is CASRRQKTSSYEQYF. CDR3 in DNA: TGTGCCAGCAGGAGACAAAAGACAAGCTCCTACGAGCAGTACTTC.

This clone was seen only once. V is TRBV29-1 and J is TRBJ1-6; D gene unclear. Germline lookup yields CDR1 SQVTM and CDR2 ANQGSEA. CDR3 length: 13 residues. The ends were cut back, 7 bases at V and 6 bases at J, with 13 bases in the middle. DNA of the CDR3: TGCAGCGCCCGAGGAGGAATTAATTCACCCCTCCACTTT. Translated: CSARGGINSPLHF.

The chain has TRBV30 and TRBJ2-3, with D tentatively TRBD2 (7 bases). CDR1 and CDR2 from the germline V gene are GTSNPN and SVGIG (reference sequence). The germline V and J ends were trimmed by 2 bases and 11 bases, with 14 bases remaining between them. This CDR3 is 12 amino acids long. CDR3 in DNA: TGTGCCTGGAGTCCCCCGGGGGGCCGGCAGTATTTT. This encodes CAWSPPGGRQYF. Variable domain in full (rest from reference TRBV30 and TRBJ2-3): SQTIHQWPATLVQPVGSPLSLECTVEGTSNPNLYWYRQAAGRGLQLLFYSVGIGQISSEVPQNLSASRPQDRQFILSSKKLLLSDSGFYLCAWSPPGGRQYFGPGTRLTVL.

The rearrangement joins TRBV7-2 to TRBJ1-1; no clear D gene. Germline V lookup: CDR1 SGHTA, CDR2 FQGNSA. The CDR3 contains 13 residues. Trimming cost V 6 bases and J 2 bases, with 10 bases left between them. DNA for the CDR3: TGTGCCAGCAGTTACGGAGCTAACACTGAAGCTTTCTTT. Encoded protein: CASSYGANTEAFF.

This clone was recorded only once. The rearrangement uses TRBV6-5 and TRBJ2-3, with D tentatively TRBD2 (7 bases). Germline CDR1 MNHEY, CDR2 SVGAGI. The CDR3 extends over 12 amino acids. V gave up 7 bases and J gave up 6 bases, with 11 bases separating them. Written as DNA, the CDR3 is TGTGCCAGCAACGGCGGGGGCGATACGCAGTATTTT. It encodes CASNGGGDTQYF.

The chain uses TRBV7-2 and TRBJ1-2, with D unresolved. Germline-derived CDR1 and CDR2 are SGHTA and FQGNSA. The CDR3 totals 12 residues. With 2 bases removed from V and 5 bases from J, the gap between germline ends came to 6 bases. The CDR3: CASSLQVYGYTF. The CDR3 region has the DNA TGTGCCAGCAGCTTACAGGTTTATGGCTACACCTTC.

The J gene is TRBJ1-4, the V gene TRBV5-6; 8 nucleotides agree with TRBD1. Germline V gene sequence: CDR1 SGHDT, CDR2 YYEEEE. This CDR3 spans 15 amino acids. Trimming at V came to 2 bases and at J to 5 bases, leaving 5 bases not matched to a gene. This chain's CDR3 is CASSLPGQANEKLFF. In nucleotides, the CDR3 is TGTGCCAGCAGCTTACCGGGACAGGCAAATGAAAAACTGTTTTTT.

This chain uses TRBV30 with TRBJ1-2; a possible D gene is TRBD1 (6 bases). Germline V gene sequence: CDR1 GTSNPN, CDR2 SVGIG (reference sequence). The V end was cut by 2 bases, the J end by 4 bases, with 11 bases between. The CDR3 is 13 residues long. This CDR3 is CAWSPGVSYGYTF. In nucleotides, the CDR3 is TGTGCCTGGAGTCCAGGGGTAAGCTATGGCTACACCTTC.

The chain has TRBV5-4 and TRBJ2-3; TRBD2 aligns across 14 bases. CDR3 length: 15 residues. Germline CDR1 and CDR2: SGHNT and YYREEE (reference sequence). V was pared by 3 bases and J by 6 bases, with 3 bases of the junction left unmatched. The CDR3 reads CASSYGLAGGDTQYF. As DNA, the CDR3 is TGTGCCAGCAGCTACGGACTAGCGGGGGGTGATACGCAGTATTTT.